The 18 T cell receptor beta chains reported below all come from one sample, sequenced in a study of shared clonotypes between healthy human individuals (dated by TCRdb to 2018 to 2020). Libraries came from the immunoSEQ multiplex PCR assay. Entries here come from immuneACCESS through TCRdb and include only in-frame sequences with V and J called. Some clones fail to appear in such tables; in the studies checked, an unresolved V gene covers under half of the shortfall, and the cause of the remainder is unknown. The sample profile shows hundreds of thousands of clones; roughly 77% of them were found once. 13% of the sample rests with the top ten. The sequencing sample was made of PBMCs. These receptors were collected from a woman between 40 and 55 years old in good health. Some clones in this sample may be carry-over from other donors' samples.

V gene TRBV7-9 combines with J gene TRBJ2-5, with a possible D match to TRBD2 (5 bases). The better agreement between TRBJ2-7 and the DNA end casts doubt on the J call. The CDR3 is 14 residues long. CDR1 is SEHNR and CDR2 is FQNEAQ in the germline V gene (reference sequence). CDR3 coding DNA: TGTGCCAGCAGCCCCACCTCGGGGTTCAACGAGCAGTACTTC. It translates to CASSPTSGFNEQYF.

This chain links TRBV5-1 with TRBJ1-4, with TRBD1 matching 7 bases. The CDR3 has 14 amino acids. Germline CDR1 SGHRS, CDR2 YFSETQ. Trimming cost V 3 bases and J 2 bases; bases outside gene matches: 1. The CDR3 region has the DNA TGCGCCAGCAGCTCACAGGGGACTAATGAAAAACTGTTTTTT. Translating gives CASSSQGTNEKLFF.

The chain employs TRBV19 and TRBJ1-5, with D perhaps TRBD1 (6 bases). CDR1 is LNHDA and CDR2 is SQIVND in the germline V gene (reference sequence). Trimming cost V 5 bases and J 4 bases, with 18 bases left between them. CDR3 length: 16 residues. CDR3: CASSPRTGGQNQPQHF. The CDR3 nucleotides are TGTGCCAGTAGTCCCCGCACGGGGGGACAAAATCAGCCCCAGCATTTT. The entire variable domain, with the rest obtained from reference TRBV19 and TRBJ1-5, is as follows: DGGITQSPKYLFRKEGQNVTLSCEQNLNHDAMYWYRQDPGQGLRLIYYSQIVNDFQKGDIAEGYSVSREKKESFPLTVTSAQKNPTAFYLCASSPRTGGQNQPQHFGDGTRLSIL.

The chain links TRBV25-1 to TRBJ2-5; 9 nucleotides align to TRBD1. The CDR3 contains 14 residues. V dropped 4 bases and J dropped 5; count of bases not matched to a gene: 5. Germline CDR1 MGHDK, CDR2 SYGVNS. CDR3 amino acids: CASSGTGGLETQYF. The CDR3 DNA reads as TGTGCCAGCAGTGGTACAGGGGGCTTGGAGACCCAGTACTTC.

The chain employs TRBV7-3 and TRBJ1-1; no definite D call. Trimming removed 4 bases at V and 2 bases at J, with 5 bases between. Germline loops: CDR1 SGHTA, CDR2 FQGTGA. The CDR3 is made up of 12 amino acids. For the CDR3, the DNA is TGTGCCAGCAGCTGGGGAAACACTGAAGCTTTCTTT. Amino acids: CASSWGNTEAFF. The variable domain in full, completed from reference TRBV7-3 and TRBJ1-1, reads GAGVSQTPSNKVTEKGKYVELRCDPISGHTALYWYRQSLGQGPEFLIYFQGTGAADDSGLPNDRFFAVRPEGSVSTLKIQRTERGDSAVYLCASSWGNTEAFFGQGTRLTVV.

This sequence joins TRBV9 and TRBJ2-1, with 7 bases lining up with TRBD2. The J segment lost 5 bases and the V segment lost 2 bases, leaving 4 bases of the junction unmatched. This CDR3 region has 14 residues. Germline assignment: CDR1 SGDLS and CDR2 YYNGEE. The CDR3 loop is CASSVGGGNNEQFF. The CDR3 region has the DNA TGTGCCAGCAGCGTCGGGGGAGGGAACAATGAGCAGTTCTTC.

This chain connects TRBV13 to TRBJ2-5; D is possibly TRBD1 or TRBD2 (5 bases each). CDR3 length: 16 residues. Germline V gene sequence: CDR1 PRHDT, CDR2 FYEKMQ (reference sequence). The V end was cut by 1 base, the J end by 5 bases, with 17 bases between. The DNA of the CDR3 is TGTGCCAGCAGCTTAGCCCGGGGACCCCTAGGGGAGACCCAGTACTTC. It is translated as CASSLARGPLGETQYF. Full variable domain (missing parts from reference TRBV13 and TRBJ2-5): AAGVIQSPRHLIKEKRETATLKCYPIPRHDTVYWYQQGPGQDPQFLISFYEKMQSDKGSIPDRFSAQQFSDYHSELNMSSLELGDSALYFCASSLARGPLGETQYFGPGTRLLVL.

On this clone itself: In the same sample, other DNA sequences code for this CDR3. This chain uses TRBV28 with TRBJ1-5; D is unclear. Germline loops: CDR1 MDHEN, CDR2 SYDVKM. The CDR3 extends over 12 amino acids. Between the trimmed V and J ends, which lost 9 bases and 5 bases, there was a span of 11 bases. The CDR3 loop is CASSPPDQPQHF. The CDR3 DNA reads TGTGCCAGTTCCCCACCGGATCAGCCCCAGCATTTT.

The chain is built from TRBV30 and TRBJ1-2, with unresolved D. Germline CDR1 GTSNPN, CDR2 SVGIG (reference sequence). The CDR3 runs 13 residues. Trimming left V 2 bases short and J 8 bases short, with 15 bases between. CDR3 loop: CAWSFPWMGGYTF. CDR3 nucleotide sequence: TGTGCCTGGAGTTTTCCTTGGATGGGGGGCTACACCTTC. The full variable domain, in which reference TRBV30 and TRBJ1-2 provide the parts outside the CDR3, is SQTIHQWPATLVQPVGSPLSLECTVEGTSNPNLYWYRQAAGRGLQLLFYSVGIGQISSEVPQNLSASRPQDRQFILSSKKLLLSDSGFYLCAWSFPWMGGYTFGSGTRLTVV.

The V and J genes are TRBV28 and TRBJ2-7; 7 positions agree with TRBD1. Germline V gives CDR1 MDHEN, CDR2 SYDVKM. The CDR3 sequence is 16 residues long. The V segment lost 4 bases and the J segment 4 bases; nucleotides outside the gene matches: 13. This CDR3 reads CASSSHRGRRGYEQYF. In DNA form, the CDR3 reads TGTGCCAGCAGTTCCCACAGGGGCCGTCGAGGGTACGAGCAGTACTTC.

This chain links TRBV5-1 with TRBJ2-1; 10 bases agree with TRBD1. The CDR3 loop spans 16 amino acids. The germline gives CDR1 SGHRS, CDR2 YFSETQ. V was clipped by 3 bases and J by 8 bases; unmatched bases: 11. The CDR3 DNA reads as TGCGCCAGCAGCTCTGGGGTGGGACAGGGGAACCATGAGCAGTTCTTC. Residues: CASSSGVGQGNHEQFF.

Of note for this clone: A much larger clone differs by one base, so this may be a read error. This chain uses TRBV7-2 with TRBJ2-3; D unresolved. Germline V gene data show CDR1 as SGHTA and CDR2 as FQGNSA. The CDR3 extends over 12 amino acids. The V end lost 0 bases, the J end lost 4 bases, and 2 bases lay between the germline ends. CDR3 sequence reads: CASSLASDTQYF. The CDR3 nucleotides read TGTGCCAGCAGCTTAGCGTCAGATACGCAGTATTTT.

The J gene is TRBJ2-3, the V gene TRBV5-1; 9 bases align to TRBD1. The germline CDR1 and CDR2 sequences are SGHRS and YFSETQ. J was trimmed by 2 bases and V by 0 bases; bases with no gene match: 4. The CDR3 is 16 amino acids. The CDR3 is CASSLVGTGYTDTQYF. The CDR3 bases are TGCGCCAGCAGCTTGGTTGGGACAGGGTACACAGATACGCAGTATTTT.

The genes are TRBV28 and TRBJ1-1, with D maybe TRBD1 (6 bases). V lost 6 bases to trimming and J lost 7 bases, with 15 bases between them. The CDR3 is 13 residues long. Germline assignment: CDR1 MDHEN and CDR2 SYDVKM. CDR3 DNA sequence: TGTGCCAGCAGAGCAACGACAGGCTATGAAGCTTTCTTT. Protein product: CASRATTGYEAFF. Complete variable domain (other parts from reference TRBV28 and TRBJ1-1): DVKVTQSSRYLVKRTGEKVFLECVQDMDHENMFWYRQDPGLGLRLIYFSYDVKMKEKGDIPEGYSVSREKKERFSLILESASTNQTSMYLCASRATTGYEAFFGQGTRLTVV.

The rearrangement joins TRBV11-3 to TRBJ2-5, with D perhaps assigned TRBD1 or TRBD2 (5 bases each). Germline loops: CDR1 SGHNT, CDR2 YENEEA. Trimming cost V 5 bases and J 0 bases, with 10 bases left between them. This CDR3 contains 14 residues. For the CDR3, the DNA is TGTGCCAGCAGCAGAGGGACCAACCAAGAGACCCAGTACTTC. Translation gives CASSRGTNQETQYF.

The rearrangement uses TRBV23-1 and TRBJ2-5; no reliable D call. TRBV23-1 is noted as an ORF with a role that remains uncertain. The CDR3 contains 16 residues. V was pared by 0 bases and J by 0 bases, with 11 bases between. The CDR3 bases are TGCGCCAGCAGTCAATCGCCTAGAGCTAACCAAGAGACCCAGTACTTC. Its translation is CASSQSPRANQETQYF.

For the CDR3, the DNA is TGTGCCACCAGCAGGGGCAGCGCACCCTCCTACGAGCAGTACTTC. It codes for CATSRGSAPSYEQYF. The rearrangement uses TRBV15 and TRBJ2-7; D uncertain. The CDR3 is 15 residues long. Between the trimmed V and J ends, which lost 3 bases and 0 bases, there was a span of 12 bases. Germline-derived CDR1 and CDR2 are LNHNV and YYDKDF (reference sequence).

In regard to this clone: Since a far larger clone is one base different, this is likely a read error. Other DNA variants within this sample encode the same CDR3. The chain combines TRBV7-2 with TRBJ1-2, with unresolved D. Germline-derived CDR1 and CDR2 are SGHTA and FQGNSA. This CDR3 region has 12 residues. The germline V and J ends were trimmed by 1 base and 5 bases, with 5 bases remaining between them. DNA for the CDR3: TGTGCCAGCAGCTTAGTCGGGTATGGCTACACCTTC. This translates into CASSLVGYGYTF.